The T cell receptor (beta chain) under discussion was sequenced for a study of lymphopenia after photon versus proton radiotherapy. General observations from the study: Photon-treated patients lost naive T cells and TCR diversity; proton-treated stayed stable. Survival link was tested only in deceased patients; proton benefit remains a possibility. Oligoclonal CD8+ Temra expansion after nadir drove photon patients' diversity drop.

The trim removed 5 bases at V and 3 bases at J, leaving 6 bases unmatched. The CDR3 runs to 14 residues. Germline V gene data show CDR1 as MNHNS and CDR2 as SASEGT. Remarks on this clone: Its antigen is unknown.

Sequencing was performed with immunoSEQ multiplex PCR; in TCRdb, only in-frame clones are kept and a portion is missing. The sample consists of 68,000 or so clones, approximately 91% of them appearing once. Material: peripheral blood, obtained from a patient treated with photon-based radiotherapy. This receptor was obtained from a woman aged 70-85 years with pancreatic cancer. The rearrangement joins TRBV6-1 to TRBJ2-7; 8 bases match TRBD1. Written as DNA, the CDR3 is TGTGCCAGCAGTCTAGGACAGGGCCGCTACGAGCAGTACTTC. Translation: CASSLGQGRYEQYF.